This TCR beta chain was retrieved from a study of cytomegalovirus exposure and HLA in healthy donors. Overall study context: Early released data comprised approximately 85 million unique TCRs from HLA-typed donors. Notes on the study in general: Information on immune exposure was restricted to one variable (CMV serostatus). It was assumed in the presence/absence analyses that sequencing depth was roughly uniform across donors.

A word on this clone: Antigen specificity is unknown.

The germline V gene has CDR1 SGHRS and CDR2 YFSETQ. CDR3 size: 14 residues. V was cut by 1 base and J by 4 bases, with 11 bases left in between. PCR employed 60 Vbeta and 13 Jbeta primers. Clones were sequenced by immunoSEQ multiplex PCR, and TCRdb holds only the in-frame ones, with some missing. In the table there are 130,000 or so clones, nearly 90% of which are singletons. The sequenced sample consisted of PBMCs. The sequence was obtained from a woman in her thirties or forties in good health and CMV-seronegative. The gene calls are TRBV5-1 and TRBJ1-1; weak D call: TRBD1 (6 bases). The CDR3 DNA reads TGCGCCAGCAGCTTGATAGGGGGGGGCACTGAAGCTTTCTTT. Encoded protein: CASSLIGGGTEAFF.